This TCR beta chain was captured in a study of CD8+CD57+ T cells in acquired aplastic anemia. Study-level background: Mean DNA quantity obtained from sorted CD4+ and CD8+ cells was about 3 ug. Findings and caveats of the study: The CD8+ Simpson's diversity of patients and controls was not significantly different. Almost 30 sequences, all CD8+ CDR3, were shared between patients and controls.

In patients chosen for sequencing, flow cytometry had shown CD8+CD57+ cell expansion. Each patient carried a diagnosis of severe acquired aplastic anemia. Profiling of TCR beta VDJ combinations and CDR3 sequences used genomic DNA as template. A single record per CDR3 protein comes from TCRdb applying MiXCR to the reads. The table includes roughly 280,000 distinct CDR3 sequences, roughly 59% detected once. Worth noting for this clonotype: No antigen is known for it.

Sequenced sample: sorted CD4+, CD8+, or CD8+CD57+ T cells (not recorded which) from PBMCs. The source of this sequence is a human donor with aplastic anemia.

The CDR3 spells CASSVGGPPTPLHF. Written as DNA, the CDR3 is TGTGCCAGCAGTGTAGGAGGACCTCCGACACCCCTCCACTTT. This chain joins TRBV25-1 and TRBJ1-6, with no clear D. CDR3 length: 14 amino acids. Germline V CDR1 and CDR2: MGHDK, SYGVNS. Trimming pared 4 bases from V and 11 bases from J, leaving 15 bases between. Supplemented by reference TRBV25-1 and TRBJ1-6, the full variable domain reads EADIYQTPRYLVIGTGKKITLECSQTMGHDKMYWYQQDPGMELHLIHYSYGVNSTEKGDLSSESTVSRIRTEHFPLTLESARPSHTSQYLCASSVGGPPTPLHFGNGTRLTVT.